The 13 T cell receptor beta chains presented below share a single source sample, sequenced in a study of blood T cell repertoires in COVID-19. Only in-frame clones appear in the TCRdb table, and some are missing; sequencing was by immunoSEQ multiplex PCR. The data show around 310,000 clones, with 90% seen just once and about 6.8% held by the top ten. The sample was peripheral blood. These receptors all come from a woman in her 30s with COVID-19, enrolled during active disease.

The chain is built from TRBV6-5 and TRBJ1-4; 7 nucleotides agree with TRBD1. The CDR3 runs to 14 residues. CDR1 and CDR2 (germline): MNHEY, SVGAGI. J gave up 3 bases and V 6 bases, and 4 bases lay outside the gene matches. The CDR3 region has the DNA TGTGCCAGCAGACCCGGGACAGCTAATGAAAAACTGTTTTTT. Translation gives CASRPGTANEKLFF.

The chain links TRBV5-1 to TRBJ2-7; 12 bases match TRBD2. V gave up 3 bases and J gave up 4 bases; unmatched junction bases: 2. The germline gives CDR1 SGHRS, CDR2 YFSETQ. The CDR3 is 14 residues long. The CDR3 spells CASSSTSGSYEQYF. Written as DNA, the CDR3 is TGCGCCAGCAGCTCGACTAGCGGGAGTTACGAGCAGTACTTC.

The chain links TRBV19 to TRBJ2-5; 9 bases fit TRBD1. CDR3 length: 15 residues. The V gene end was trimmed by 3 bases and the J gene end by 5 bases; junction bases not matched to a gene: 7. Germline CDR1 reads LNHDA; CDR2 reads SQIVND (reference sequence). The CDR3 sequence is CASSISQGASETQYF. The CDR3 bases are TGTGCCAGTAGTATCTCACAGGGGGCTAGCGAGACCCAGTACTTC. Full variable domain (remainder filled in from reference TRBV19 and TRBJ2-5): DGGITQSPKYLFRKEGQNVTLSCEQNLNHDAMYWYRQDPGQGLRLIYYSQIVNDFQKGDIAEGYSVSREKKESFPLTVTSAQKNPTAFYLCASSISQGASETQYFGPGTRLLVL.

The CDR3 region has the DNA TGTGCCAGCAGCCAGGCTAACTATGGCTACACCTTC. As protein: CASSQANYGYTF. V gene TRBV25-1 combines with J gene TRBJ1-2; D is ambiguous. The CDR3 covers 12 residues. CDR1 MGHDK and CDR2 SYGVNS come from the germline V gene. Deletions cut 6 bases from V and 0 bases from J, with 5 bases between.

The chain couples TRBV9 to TRBJ1-1; tentative D call: TRBD1 (5 bases). The germline gives CDR1 SGDLS, CDR2 YYNGEE. Trimming removed 4 bases from V and 1 base from J, with 17 bases in between. CDR3 length: 16 residues. The CDR3 bases are TGTGCCAGCAGCTATGGATCGGGGGGGAAGAACACTGAAGCTTTCTTT. Amino acids: CASSYGSGGKNTEAFF.

This clone was detected once. The rearrangement uses TRBV29-1 and TRBJ2-7, with TRBD2 matching 8 bases. There are 14 residues in the CDR3. Trimming took 6 bases from V and 3 from J; bases not matched to a gene: 10. In germline, CDR1 is SQVTM, CDR2 ANQGSEA. CDR3 amino acids: CSVGGAGAGYEQYF. The CDR3 DNA is TGCAGCGTGGGAGGAGCGGGAGCGGGCTACGAGCAGTACTTC.

The CDR3 DNA follows: TGCGCCAGCAGCTTAGGGACTAGCACCCCCGACGCCCAGTACTTC. Translating gives CASSLGTSTPDAQYF. The rearrangement links TRBV5-1 to TRBJ2-5; 9 bases map to TRBD2. The CDR3 is 15 residues long. The germline gives CDR1 SGHRS, CDR2 YFSETQ. V was pared by 2 bases and J by 9 bases, with 11 bases of the junction left unmatched.

This clone was counted between two and nine times. V gene TRBV9 combines with J gene TRBJ1-6, with unresolved D. Germline assignment: CDR1 SGDLS and CDR2 YYNGEE. The CDR3 covers 17 residues. The ends were cut back, 3 bases at V and 5 bases at J, with 18 bases in the middle. Written as DNA, the CDR3 is TGTGCCAGCAGCGCCAACCTTCGGGGAACAAATAATTCACCCCTCCACTTT. It specifies CASSANLRGTNNSPLHF.

This rearrangement joins TRBV19 to TRBJ2-7; TRBD1 matches 8 bases. Unmatched junction bases numbered 6, after V lost 5 bases and J lost 3 bases. Germline V lookup: CDR1 LNHDA, CDR2 SQIVND (reference sequence). The CDR3 is made up of 14 amino acids. CDR3 sequence (DNA): TGTGCCAGTAGTCTCCAGGGGGCGGACTACGAGCAGTACTTC. This translates into CASSLQGADYEQYF.

V is TRBV5-4 and J is TRBJ2-7, with D perhaps matching TRBD2 (6 bases). Per the germline V gene, CDR1 is SGHNT and CDR2 is YYREEE (reference sequence). The CDR3 extends over 14 amino acids. V was clipped by 4 bases and J by 7 bases, with 18 bases between them. CDR3 amino acids: CASSGLGVAEEQYF. The CDR3 DNA is TGTGCCAGCAGCGGACTTGGGGTAGCGGAAGAGCAGTACTTC.

This clone was recorded a few times. The chain has TRBV28 and TRBJ1-1; 8 bases match TRBD1. Trimming took 2 bases from V and 5 from J; bases not matched to a gene: 7. The germline CDR1 and CDR2 sequences are MDHEN and SYDVKM. This CDR3 contains 15 residues. The CDR3 is CASSLRPRQGTEAFF. In DNA, the CDR3 is TGTGCCAGCAGTTTAAGACCCCGACAGGGGACTGAAGCTTTCTTT.

The table lists this clone with a count of one. The chain combines TRBV6-1 with TRBJ2-1; 12 nucleotides line up with TRBD2. The J segment lost 0 bases and the V segment lost 4 bases, leaving 7 bases of the junction unmatched. The CDR3 is made up of 18 amino acids. Germline V gives CDR1 MNHNS, CDR2 SASEGT. The CDR3 region is CASSALTSGRVSYNEQFF. The CDR3 DNA is TGTGCCAGCAGTGCCCTGACTAGCGGGAGAGTCTCCTACAATGAGCAGTTCTTC.

The chain employs TRBV5-6 and TRBJ1-1; 7 bases map to TRBD1. The germline gives CDR1 SGHDT, CDR2 YYEEEE. The CDR3 totals 12 residues. V gave up 4 bases and J gave up 11 bases; unmatched junction bases: 8. CDR3 loop: CASSPATGRAFF. Written as DNA, the CDR3 is TGTGCCAGCAGCCCGGCGACAGGGAGGGCTTTCTTT.